Listed here are 2 T cell receptor beta chains from one sample, sequenced in a study of blood T cells in healthy people across ages. A second roughly 6 to 11 cycle PCR used barcoded and J-beta primers. Each CDR3 protein gets one entry after TCRdb re-called the 5' RACE reads with MiXCR. The repertoire holds hundreds of thousands of distinct CDR3 sequences, with 25% to 30% as singletons. Specimen: blood. These receptors came from a woman older than 75 in good health.

This clonotype came up a few times. The gene calls are TRBV7-2 and TRBJ2-2, with 13 bases matching TRBD2. Trimming at V came to 5 bases and at J to 6 bases, leaving 9 bases not matched to a gene. The germline V gene encodes CDR1 SGHTA and CDR2 FQGNSA. CDR3 length: 17 amino acids. The CDR3 here is CASSLELAGGPSGELFF. The CDR3 nucleotides are TGTGCCAGCAGCCTGGAACTAGCGGGGGGGCCATCCGGGGAGCTGTTTTTT.

To note about this clonotype: An end of the junction differs from the germline gene, which may be a read error. CDR3 in amino acids: CASSQDLSNRFYGCTF. In DNA form, the CDR3 reads TGCGCCAGCAGCCAAGACTTGTCGAACAGGTTCTATGGCTGCACCTTC. The rearrangement joins TRBV4-3 to TRBJ1-2; weak D call: TRBD1 (5 bases). The CDR3 extends over 16 amino acids. Germline V gene lookup returns CDR1 LGHNA and CDR2 YSLEER.